The rows below give T cell receptor beta chains drawn from one sample of a study of cytomegalovirus exposure and HLA in healthy donors. Sequencing used immunoSEQ multiplex PCR; TCRdb keeps in-frame clones, though not all of them. The table lists 54,000 or so clones, about 70% of them singletons. Material: PBMCs. These receptors were obtained from a woman in her sixties in good health and CMV-seropositive. The CDR3 runs from the conserved cysteine through the conserved F or W. D genes are given only for firm matches. Not all rows give a size; the values are once, few, many and, for expanded clones, a class.

. TRBD1 TRBJ2-7 TRBV5-1 CASSPSGGQGSYEQYF TGCGCCAGCAGCCCTTCGGGGGGACAGGGGTCCTACGAGCAGTACTTC
. TRBD2 TRBJ2-3 TRBV27 CASSLKTSGGTDTQYF TGTGCCAGCAGTCTTAAGACTAGCGGGGGCACAGATACGCAGTATTTT
. TRBD1 TRBJ2-7 TRBV5-4 CASSQGQGANFYEQYF TGTGCCAGCAGCCAGGGACAGGGGGCGAATTTTTACGAGCAGTACTTC
. TRBD1 TRBJ1-5 TRBV7-2 CASSSGTGRDNQPQHF TGTGCCAGCAGCTCCGGGACAGGGAGGGACAATCAGCCCCAGCATTTT
. . TRBJ1-2 TRBV18 CASSPDGNYGYTF TGTGCCAGCTCACCAGACGGGAACTATGGCTACACCTTC
. TRBD2 TRBJ2-5 TRBV28 CASSLGPAGGQETQYF TGTGCCAGCAGTTTAGGTCCAGCGGGGGGACAAGAGACCCAGTACTTC
. TRBD2 TRBJ2-3 TRBV7-9 CASSLFGPAGESDTQYF TGTGCCAGCAGCTTATTTGGACCAGCGGGGGAGTCTGATACGCAGTATTTT
. . TRBJ1-2 TRBV5-6 CASSLGQGRDGYTF TGTGCCAGCAGCTTGGGGCAGGGTAGGGATGGCTACACCTTC
. TRBD2 TRBJ2-1 TRBV4-3 CASSQEYGTSGGNEQFF TGCGCCAGCAGCCAAGAGTACGGGACTAGCGGGGGCAATGAGCAGTTCTTC
few . TRBJ2-3 TRBV5-6 CASSLVLDSASTDTQYF TGTGCCAGCAGCTTGGTCCTGGACAGTGCTAGCACAGATACGCAGTATTTT
. . TRBJ1-1 TRBV11-2 CASSLGAGTEAFF TGTGCCAGCAGCTTAGGGGCCGGTACTGAAGCTTTCTTT
few . TRBJ1-5 TRBV23-1 CASSLGPSNQPQHF TGCGCCAGCAGTCTGGGGCCTTCCAATCAGCCCCAGCATTTT
few . TRBJ2-3 TRBV13 CASGGRGKDTQYF TGTGCCAGCGGGGGGCGGGGGAAAGATACGCAGTATTTT
. . TRBJ2-2 TRBV6-5 CASRGLVSGELFF TGTGCCAGCAGGGGCCTCGTCTCCGGTGAGCTGTTTTTT
few TRBD1 TRBJ1-1 TRBV10-1 CASSEFGGPRQGSRPEAFF TGCGCCAGCAGTGAGTTCGGAGGGCCGAGACAGGGGTCCCGGCCTGAAGCTTTCTTT
. . TRBJ2-1 TRBV18 CASSPRGLSGADNEQFF TGTGCCAGCTCACCTAGGGGACTTTCAGGCGCCGACAATGAGCAGTTCTTC
. . TRBJ2-1 TRBV2 CASAVGFNEQFF TGTGCCAGCGCCGTCGGTTTCAATGAGCAGTTCTTC
. . TRBJ2-5 TRBV6-1 CASSSPGRGTQYF TGTGCCAGCAGTTCCCCCGGCAGGGGCACCCAGTACTTC
. . TRBJ1-1 TRBV27 CASSLQVPNTEAFF TGTGCCAGCAGTCTACAGGTGCCGAACACTGAAGCTTTCTTT
. . TRBJ1-2 TRBV5-8 CASSFRDQTGTYGYTF TGTGCCAGCAGCTTCCGTGACCAGACGGGTACTTATGGCTACACCTTC
. . TRBJ1-1 TRBV7-9 CASSPYSSSHTEAFF TGTGCCAGCAGCCCCTATTCGAGTAGCCACACTGAAGCTTTCTTT
. . TRBJ1-1 TRBV29-1 CSVVGQEYTEAFF TGCAGCGTTGTTGGGCAGGAATACACTGAAGCTTTCTTT
. . TRBJ1-2 TRBV2 CASGPRANYGYTF TGTGCCAGCGGACCCAGGGCGAACTATGGCTACACCTTC
. TRBD1 TRBJ1-3 TRBV7-6 CASSLSWTGRNTIYF TGTGCCAGCAGCTTATCGTGGACAGGGAGAAACACCATATATTTT
. TRBD1 TRBJ1-5 TRBV10-3 CATGGGTGNEGNQPQHF TGTGCCACGGGGGGCGGGACAGGGAATGAGGGCAATCAGCCCCAGCATTTT